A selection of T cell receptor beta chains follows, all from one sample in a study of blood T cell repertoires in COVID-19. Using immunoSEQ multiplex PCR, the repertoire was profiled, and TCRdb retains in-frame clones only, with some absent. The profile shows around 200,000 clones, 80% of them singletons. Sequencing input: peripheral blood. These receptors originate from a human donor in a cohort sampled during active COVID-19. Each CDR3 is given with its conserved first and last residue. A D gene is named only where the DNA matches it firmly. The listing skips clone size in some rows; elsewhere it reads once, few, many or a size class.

cdr3_aa: CASSVGDEQYF
cdr3_nt: TGTGCCAGCAGCGTCGGAGACGAGCAGTACTTC
clone_size: -
d_call: -
v_call: TRBV9
j_call: TRBJ2-7

cdr3_aa: CATRRQGSTEAFF
cdr3_nt: TGTGCCACCAGAAGACAGGGGAGCACTGAAGCTTTCTTT
clone_size: few
d_call: TRBD1
v_call: TRBV24-1
j_call: TRBJ1-1

cdr3_aa: CASSLDNNEQFF
cdr3_nt: TGTGCCAGCAGTTTAGACAACAATGAGCAGTTCTTC
clone_size: -
d_call: -
v_call: TRBV27
j_call: TRBJ2-1

cdr3_aa: CASSFADTLGQYF
cdr3_nt: TGTGCCAGCAGCTTTGCGGACACCCTCGGGCAGTACTTC
clone_size: few
d_call: -
v_call: TRBV7-6
j_call: TRBJ2-7

cdr3_aa: CASSSPGQGLQPQHF
cdr3_nt: TGTGCCAGCAGTTCCCCGGGACAGGGGCTTCAGCCCCAGCATTTT
clone_size: once
d_call: TRBD1
v_call: TRBV6-2/TRBV6-3
j_call: TRBJ1-5

cdr3_aa: CASSPPSGQAPGRTQYF
cdr3_nt: TGTGCCAGCTCACCGCCTTCTGGACAGGCCCCGGGGCGGACCCAGTACTTC
clone_size: -
d_call: TRBD1
v_call: TRBV18
j_call: TRBJ2-5

cdr3_aa: CASSQQGAGTEAFF
cdr3_nt: TGTGCCAGCTCCCAACAGGGGGCAGGGACTGAAGCTTTCTTT
clone_size: -
d_call: TRBD1
v_call: TRBV18
j_call: TRBJ1-1

cdr3_aa: CASSDGAWGDRNTQYF
cdr3_nt: TGTGCCAGCAGCGACGGGGCATGGGGGGATAGGAATACGCAGTATTTT
clone_size: -
d_call: -
v_call: TRBV9
j_call: TRBJ2-3

cdr3_aa: CASSLTRDRYGYTF
cdr3_nt: TGTGCCAGCAGTCTCACCCGGGACAGATATGGCTACACCTTC
clone_size: -
d_call: TRBD1
v_call: TRBV28
j_call: TRBJ1-2

cdr3_aa: CAVQGLGTGELFF
cdr3_nt: TGTGCCGTACAGGGCTTGGGCACCGGGGAGCTGTTTTTT
clone_size: -
d_call: -
v_call: TRBV30
j_call: TRBJ2-2

cdr3_aa: CATSWDKYQPQHF
cdr3_nt: TGTGCCACCTCCTGGGACAAATATCAGCCCCAGCATTTT
clone_size: -
d_call: -
v_call: TRBV15
j_call: TRBJ1-5

cdr3_aa: CAWAGYSYEQYF
cdr3_nt: TGTGCCTGGGCGGGATATTCATACGAGCAGTACTTC
clone_size: -
d_call: -
v_call: TRBV30
j_call: TRBJ2-7

cdr3_aa: CASSLVGLEAVEQYF
cdr3_nt: TGTGCCAGCAGTTTGGTTGGACTAGAGGCAGTCGAGCAGTACTTC
clone_size: -
d_call: TRBD2
v_call: TRBV27
j_call: TRBJ2-7

cdr3_aa: CASSSVTGATEAFF
cdr3_nt: TGTGCCAGCAGTTCCGTGACAGGGGCGACTGAAGCTTTCTTT
clone_size: -
d_call: TRBD1
v_call: TRBV6-5
j_call: TRBJ1-1

cdr3_aa: CASSELGAYGYTF
cdr3_nt: TGTGCCAGCAGTGAACTTGGGGCCTATGGCTACACCTTC
clone_size: few
d_call: -
v_call: TRBV6-1
j_call: TRBJ1-2

cdr3_aa: CASSPSRGGNTIYF
cdr3_nt: TGTGCCAGCAGCCCGAGTCGCGGAGGAAACACCATATATTTT
clone_size: -
d_call: -
v_call: TRBV9
j_call: TRBJ1-3